Below are 8 T cell receptor beta chains sequenced from a single sample in a study of OX40 agonist ivuxolimab in advanced cancers. The data were produced by immunoSEQ multiplex PCR, yet TCRdb's version contains in-frame clones alone and is incomplete. Here the sample spans approximately 65,000 clones, around 85% being singletons. Sequencing was performed on CD4+ or CD8+ T cells sorted from blood, taken in a trial of the OX40 agonist ivuxolimab. Receptor source: an adult with an advanced solid tumor such as melanoma, head and neck, liver or kidney cancer.

The V gene is TRBV5-4, the J gene TRBJ2-7, with TRBD1 matching over 9 bases. J lost 3 bases, V lost 3 bases, and 7 bases had no gene match. The CDR3 sequence is 15 residues long. The germline gives CDR1 SGHNT, CDR2 YYREEE (reference sequence). The CDR3 nucleotides read TGTGCCAGCAGCTCCGGGACAGGGCCCAACTACGAGCAGTACTTC. It specifies CASSSGTGPNYEQYF.

This clone appeared a single time. The V gene is TRBV28, the J gene TRBJ2-1; 8 positions agree with TRBD1. There are 14 residues in the CDR3. Germline-derived CDR1 and CDR2 are MDHEN and SYDVKM. With 11 bases clipped from V and 2 bases from J, the junction kept 8 bases outside the gene matches. The CDR3 DNA reads as TGTGCCTCCCGGGGGACAGGAACCTACAATGAGCAGTTCTTC. Translating gives CASRGTGTYNEQFF.

This clone was observed a single time. The chain combines TRBV2 with TRBJ2-1, with unresolved D. Trimming took 6 bases from V and 8 from J, leaving 14 bases between them. This CDR3 has 13 amino acids. Germline lookup yields CDR1 SNHLY and CDR2 FYNNEI. DNA of the CDR3: TGTGCCAGCAGATATCTCAGATCGGATGAGCAGTTCTTC. It yields the protein CASRYLRSDEQFF.

The chain carries TRBV28 and TRBJ1-5; possibly TRBD1 for D (5 bases). Germline V gene data show CDR1 as MDHEN and CDR2 as SYDVKM. The CDR3 consists of 14 residues. Trimming removed 5 bases at V and 2 bases at J, with 10 bases between. CDR3 region: CASSEGRGNQPQHF. In DNA form, the CDR3 reads TGTGCCAGCAGTGAAGGCAGGGGCAATCAGCCCCAGCATTTT. The complete variable domain, with remaining parts taken from reference TRBV28 and TRBJ1-5, reads DVKVTQSSRYLVKRTGEKVFLECVQDMDHENMFWYRQDPGLGLRLIYFSYDVKMKEKGDIPEGYSVSREKKERFSLILESASTNQTSMYLCASSEGRGNQPQHFGDGTRLSIL.

The genes are TRBV28 and TRBJ1-3; D is undetermined. The V gene lost 4 bases and the J gene lost 0 bases, with 10 bases spanning the gap. CDR1 is MDHEN and CDR2 is SYDVKM in the germline V gene. The CDR3 consists of 15 residues. CDR3 nucleotide sequence: TGTGCCAGCAGTTCTCGGGAGAGCTCTGGAAACACCATATATTTT. Residues: CASSSRESSGNTIYF.

The rearrangement uses TRBV19 and TRBJ1-5, with D tentatively TRBD1 (5 bases). The CDR3 loop spans 16 amino acids. Trimming removed 10 bases from V and 0 bases from J, with 19 bases in between. CDR1 is LNHDA and CDR2 is SQIVND in the germline V gene (reference sequence). The CDR3 DNA sequence: TGTGCCACTAAAAGGAAGGGGCCCGCTAGCAATCAGCCCCAGCATTTT. This encodes CATKRKGPASNQPQHF.

The chain uses TRBV6-4 and TRBJ1-1; 7 nucleotides match TRBD1. In germline, CDR1 is MRHNA, CDR2 SNTAGT. Trimming removed 6 bases from V and 4 bases from J; junction bases left unmatched: 8. The CDR3 length is 14 residues. CDR3 DNA sequence: TGTGCCAGCAGCCCCCAGGGGGACGGCACTGAAGCTTTCTTT. Translating gives CASSPQGDGTEAFF.

DNA for the CDR3: TGTGCCAGCAGCCCGACCCCCAAGGGGGAGACCCAGTACTTC. It codes for CASSPTPKGETQYF. The rearrangement joins TRBV5-4 to TRBJ2-5; maybe TRBD1 (5 bases). V lost 4 bases and J lost 5, with 15 bases in between. Germline V gene lookup returns CDR1 SGHNT and CDR2 YYREEE (reference sequence). The length of the CDR3 is 14 residues.